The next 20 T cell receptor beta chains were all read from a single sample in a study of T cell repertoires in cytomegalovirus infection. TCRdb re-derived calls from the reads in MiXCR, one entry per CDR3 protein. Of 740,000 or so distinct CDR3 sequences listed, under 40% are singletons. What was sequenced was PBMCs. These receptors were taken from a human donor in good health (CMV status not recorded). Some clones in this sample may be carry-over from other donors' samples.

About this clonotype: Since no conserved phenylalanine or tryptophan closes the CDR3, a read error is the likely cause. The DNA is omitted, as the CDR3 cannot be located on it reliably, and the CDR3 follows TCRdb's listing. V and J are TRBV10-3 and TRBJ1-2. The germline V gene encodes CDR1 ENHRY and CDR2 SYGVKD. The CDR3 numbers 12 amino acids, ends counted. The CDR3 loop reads CVIRCNGYGYNC.

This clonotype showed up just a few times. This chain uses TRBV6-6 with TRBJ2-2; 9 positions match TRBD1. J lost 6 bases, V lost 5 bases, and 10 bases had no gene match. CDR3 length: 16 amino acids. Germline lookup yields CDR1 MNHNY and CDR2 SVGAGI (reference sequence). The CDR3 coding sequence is TGTGCCAGCAGTCAGGGACAGGGAAGTGGTGCCGGGGAGCTGTTTTTT. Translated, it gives CASSQGQGSGAGELFF.

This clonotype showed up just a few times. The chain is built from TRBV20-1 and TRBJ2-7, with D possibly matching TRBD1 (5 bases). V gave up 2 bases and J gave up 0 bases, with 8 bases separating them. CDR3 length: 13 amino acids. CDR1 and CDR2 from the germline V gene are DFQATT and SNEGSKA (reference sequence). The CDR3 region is CSARQGLSYEQYF. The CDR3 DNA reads TGCAGTGCTAGACAGGGTCTCTCCTACGAGCAGTACTTC.

Here the CDR3 reads CASSLASGTNQPQHF. Written as DNA, the CDR3 is TGTGCCAGCAGCTTAGCGTCCGGTACCAATCAGCCCCAGCATTTT. The genes are TRBV7-6 and TRBJ1-5; no reliable D call. The CDR3 is made up of 15 amino acids. The V end was cut by 0 bases, the J end by 3 bases, with 9 bases between. Germline V gene lookup returns CDR1 SGHVS and CDR2 FNYEAQ. Complete variable domain (other parts from reference TRBV7-6 and TRBJ1-5): GAGVSQSPRYKVTKRGQDVALRCDPISGHVSLYWYRQALGQGPEFLTYFNYEAQQDKSGLPNDRFSAERPEGSISTLTIQRTEQRDSAMYRCASSLASGTNQPQHFGDGTRLSIL.

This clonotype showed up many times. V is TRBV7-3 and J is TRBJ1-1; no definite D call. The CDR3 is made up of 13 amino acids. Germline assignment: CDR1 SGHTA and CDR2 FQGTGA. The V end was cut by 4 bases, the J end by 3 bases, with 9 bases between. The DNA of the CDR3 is TGTGCCAGCAGCTCGGGAGTCGACACTGAAGCTTTCTTT. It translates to CASSSGVDTEAFF.

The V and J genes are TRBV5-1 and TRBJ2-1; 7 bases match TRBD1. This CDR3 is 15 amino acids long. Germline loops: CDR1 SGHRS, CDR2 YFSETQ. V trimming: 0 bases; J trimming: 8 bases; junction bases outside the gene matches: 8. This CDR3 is CASSLVGGDNYEQFF. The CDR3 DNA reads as TGCGCCAGCAGCTTGGTAGGGGGCGATAACTATGAGCAGTTCTTC. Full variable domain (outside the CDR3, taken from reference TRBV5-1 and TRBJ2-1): KAGVTQTPRYLIKTRGQQVTLSCSPISGHRSVSWYQQTPGQGLQFLFEYFSETQRNKGNFPGRFSGRQFSNSRSEMNVSTLELGDSALYLCASSLVGGDNYEQFFGPGTRLTVL.

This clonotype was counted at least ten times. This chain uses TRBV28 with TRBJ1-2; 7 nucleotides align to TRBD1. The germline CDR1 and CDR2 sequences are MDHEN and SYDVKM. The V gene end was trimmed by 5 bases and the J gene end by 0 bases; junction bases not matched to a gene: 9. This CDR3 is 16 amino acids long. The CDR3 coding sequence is TGTGCCAGCAGTCCTCGACAGGGAGCGTCTAACTATGGCTACACCTTC. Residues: CASSPRQGASNYGYTF.

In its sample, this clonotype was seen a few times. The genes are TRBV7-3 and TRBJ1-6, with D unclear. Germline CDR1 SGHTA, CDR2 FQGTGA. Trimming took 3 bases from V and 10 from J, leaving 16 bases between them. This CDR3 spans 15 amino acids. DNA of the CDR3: TGTGCCAGCAGCTTCTCCGGGGTTGACGGGTCACCCCTCCACTTT. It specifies CASSFSGVDGSPLHF.

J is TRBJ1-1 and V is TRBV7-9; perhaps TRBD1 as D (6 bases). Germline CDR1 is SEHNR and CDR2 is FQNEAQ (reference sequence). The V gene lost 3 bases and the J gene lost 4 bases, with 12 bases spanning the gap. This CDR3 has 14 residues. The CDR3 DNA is TGTGCCAGCAGCTTCCAGGGGCAGGGCACTGAAGCTTTCTTT. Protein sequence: CASSFQGQGTEAFF.

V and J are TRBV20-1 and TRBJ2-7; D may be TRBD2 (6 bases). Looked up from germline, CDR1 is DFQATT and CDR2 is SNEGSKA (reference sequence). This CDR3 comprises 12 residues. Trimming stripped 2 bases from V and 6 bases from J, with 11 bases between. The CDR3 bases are TGCAGTGCTAGATCGATGGGGGGCGAGCAGTACTTC. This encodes CSARSMGGEQYF.

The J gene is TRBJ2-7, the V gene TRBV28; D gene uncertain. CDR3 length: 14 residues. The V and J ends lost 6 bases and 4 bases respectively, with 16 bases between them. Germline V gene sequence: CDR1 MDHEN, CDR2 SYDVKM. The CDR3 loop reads CASSSDQVDYEQYF. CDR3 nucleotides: TGTGCCAGCAGCTCTGATCAGGTTGATTACGAGCAGTACTTC.

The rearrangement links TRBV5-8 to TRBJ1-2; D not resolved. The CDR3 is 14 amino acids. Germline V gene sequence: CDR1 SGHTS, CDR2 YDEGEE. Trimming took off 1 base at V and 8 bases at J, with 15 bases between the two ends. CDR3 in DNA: TGTGCCAGCAGCTTGCCCCCTGGACTTTCCGGCTACACCTTC. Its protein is CASSLPPGLSGYTF.

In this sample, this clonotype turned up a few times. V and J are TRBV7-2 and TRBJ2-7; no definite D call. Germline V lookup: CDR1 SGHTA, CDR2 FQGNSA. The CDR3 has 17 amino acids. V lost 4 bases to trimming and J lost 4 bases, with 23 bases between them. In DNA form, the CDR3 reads TGTGCCAGCAGCTCACGCGATCGCCCCCTCACAGATTACGAGCAGTACTTC. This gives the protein CASSSRDRPLTDYEQYF. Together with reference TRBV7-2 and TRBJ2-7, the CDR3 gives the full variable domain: GAGVSQSPSNKVTEKGKDVELRCDPISGHTALYWYRQSLGQGLEFLIYFQGNSAPDKSGLPSDRFSAERTGGSVSTLTIQRTQQEDSAVYLCASSSRDRPLTDYEQYFGPGTRLTVT.

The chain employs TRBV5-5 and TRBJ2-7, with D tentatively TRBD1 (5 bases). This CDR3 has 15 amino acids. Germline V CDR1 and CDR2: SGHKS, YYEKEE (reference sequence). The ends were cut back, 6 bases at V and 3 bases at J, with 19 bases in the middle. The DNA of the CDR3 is TGTGCCAGCAAGTCACAGGCCGGAAAGAACTACGAGCAGTACTTC. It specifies CASKSQAGKNYEQYF.

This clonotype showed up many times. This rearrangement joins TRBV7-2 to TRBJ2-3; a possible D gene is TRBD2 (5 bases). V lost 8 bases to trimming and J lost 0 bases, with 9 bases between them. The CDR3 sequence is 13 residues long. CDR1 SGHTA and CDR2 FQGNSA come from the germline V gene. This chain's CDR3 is CASRSGSTDTQYF. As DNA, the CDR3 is TGTGCCAGCCGATCGGGGAGCACAGATACGCAGTATTTT. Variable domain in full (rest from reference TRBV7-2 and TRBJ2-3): GAGVSQSPSNKVTEKGKDVELRCDPISGHTALYWYRQSLGQGLEFLIYFQGNSAPDKSGLPSDRFSAERTGGSVSTLTIQRTQQEDSAVYLCASRSGSTDTQYFGPGTRLTVL.

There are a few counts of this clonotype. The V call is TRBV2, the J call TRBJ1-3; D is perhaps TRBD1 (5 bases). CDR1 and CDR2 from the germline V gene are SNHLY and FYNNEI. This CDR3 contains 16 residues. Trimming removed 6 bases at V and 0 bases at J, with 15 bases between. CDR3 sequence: CASSGGTQSSGNTIYF. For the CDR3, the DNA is TGTGCCAGCAGCGGAGGGACGCAAAGCTCTGGAAACACCATATATTTT. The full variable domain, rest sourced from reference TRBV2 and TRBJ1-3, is EPEVTQTPSHQVTQMGQEVILRCVPISNHLYFYWYRQILGQKVEFLVSFYNNEISEKSEIFDDQFSVERPDGSNFTLKIRSTKLEDSAMYFCASSGGTQSSGNTIYFGEGSWLTVV.

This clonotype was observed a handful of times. As DNA, the CDR3 is TGTGCCATCAGTGACACCTCTCGGGAGCAGTACTTC. Translating gives CAISDTSREQYF. The chain uses TRBV10-3 and TRBJ2-7; no reliable D call. This CDR3 comprises 12 residues. V was cut by 3 bases and J by 7 bases, with 10 bases left in between. Per the germline V gene, CDR1 is ENHRY and CDR2 is SYGVKD.

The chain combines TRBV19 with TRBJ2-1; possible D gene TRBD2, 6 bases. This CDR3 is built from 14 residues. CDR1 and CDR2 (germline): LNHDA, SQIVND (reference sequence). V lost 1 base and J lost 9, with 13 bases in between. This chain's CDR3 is CASSIGGLNGEQFF. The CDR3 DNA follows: TGTGCCAGTAGTATAGGGGGACTCAACGGTGAGCAGTTCTTC.

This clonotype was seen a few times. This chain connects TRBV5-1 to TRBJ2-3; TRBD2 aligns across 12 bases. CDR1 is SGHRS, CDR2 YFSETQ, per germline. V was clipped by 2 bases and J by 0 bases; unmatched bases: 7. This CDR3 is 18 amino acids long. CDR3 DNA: TGCGCCAGCAGCTTTGGAGGACTAGCGGGGACTAGCACAGATACGCAGTATTTT. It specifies CASSFGGLAGTSTDTQYF. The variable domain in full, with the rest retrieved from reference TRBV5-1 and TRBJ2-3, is KAGVTQTPRYLIKTRGQQVTLSCSPISGHRSVSWYQQTPGQGLQFLFEYFSETQRNKGNFPGRFSGRQFSNSRSEMNVSTLELGDSALYLCASSFGGLAGTSTDTQYFGPGTRLTVL.

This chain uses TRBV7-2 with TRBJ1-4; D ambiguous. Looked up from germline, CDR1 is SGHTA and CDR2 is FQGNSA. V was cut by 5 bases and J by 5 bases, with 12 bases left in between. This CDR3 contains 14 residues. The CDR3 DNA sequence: TGTGCCAGCAGCCGCCGGGTCACCAATGAAAAACTGTTTTTT. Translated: CASSRRVTNEKLFF.